Listed here is a single T cell receptor beta chain. This record comes from a study of long-term antiretroviral therapy in people with HIV. A v3.0 immunoSEQ assay was performed at survey level. This table comes from immunoSEQ multiplex PCR, and its TCRdb copy is limited to in-frame clones, with some not included. The table includes roughly 30,000 clones, 70% to 90% detected once. This TCR was sampled from a woman under 30 with HIV. This specimen consisted of unsorted PBMCs, obtained 1.8 years after starting antiretroviral therapy.

CDR3 protein: CASSPDGTEAFF. Here the CDR3 DNA reads TGTGCCAGCAGTCCCGATGGCACTGAAGCTTTCTTT. This rearrangement joins TRBV28 to TRBJ1-1; D is unclear. Germline V lookup: CDR1 MDHEN, CDR2 SYDVKM. There are 12 residues in the CDR3. The ends were cut back, 5 bases at V and 4 bases at J, with 8 bases in the middle. Full variable domain (rest looked up from reference TRBV28 and TRBJ1-1): DVKVTQSSRYLVKRTGEKVFLECVQDMDHENMFWYRQDPGLGLRLIYFSYDVKMKEKGDIPEGYSVSREKKERFSLILESASTNQTSMYLCASSPDGTEAFFGQGTRLTVV.